This T cell receptor (beta chain) derives from a study of radiation and T cells in renal cell carcinoma. Comments on this clone: The target antigen is unknown.

Method: immunoSEQ multiplex PCR; TCRdb's copy keeps in-frame clones and lacks some. The sample holds some 120,000 clones, 75% to 90% seen once. Time point of the sample: blood 2 weeks post-SBRT. Described treatment: 15 Gy SBRT to primary tumor, nephrectomy 4 weeks later. Study results and limitations: Top tumor clonotypes rose in blood 2 weeks post-radiation, then contracted.

V dropped 3 bases and J dropped 6 bases, with 12 bases sitting between them. In germline, CDR1 is KGHSH, CDR2 LQKENI. The CDR3 has 13 amino acids. The clonotype originates from a woman in her sixties or seventies with renal cell carcinoma. The rearrangement uses TRBV18 and TRBJ2-7; D ambiguous. The sequences come from blood, collected from a patient whose treatment included radiotherapy and nephrectomy. The CDR3 loop is CASSPSSGLEQYF. CDR3 DNA: TGTGCCAGCTCACCGTCCTCAGGTCTCGAGCAGTACTTC.